This T cell receptor beta chain was obtained from a study of a mutant IDH1 vaccine in newly diagnosed glioma. Study background: Averaging around 42 years of age, treated patients were about 62% male and roughly 40% female. Before enrollment, patients got radiotherapy alone, temozolomide alone, or mostly the combination.

The data were produced by immunoSEQ multiplex PCR, yet TCRdb's version contains in-frame clones alone and is incomplete. Of tens of thousands of clones in the sample, over 70% were seen once. Between the trimmed V and J ends, which lost 3 bases and 10 bases, there was a span of 10 bases. The CDR3 loop spans 11 amino acids. Germline CDR1 reads SGHRS; CDR2 reads YFSETQ. In this sample, this clone turned up a few times. Its antigen is not known. The sample's time point: week 11, during vaccination. Vaccinated patients received 300 ug of mutant IDH1 20-mer peptide per dose, with topical imiquimod. Patients carried new grade 3 or 4 IDH1-mutant astrocytomas lacking nuclear ATRX. Points from the study as a whole: Pseudoprogression apparently tracked independently of changes in top peripheral T cell clonotypes.

This sequence joins TRBV5-1 and TRBJ1-1; D uncertain. Sequencing used PBMCs, obtained from a glioma patient whose treatment included an IDH1 peptide vaccine. The origin of this receptor is a man in his fifties with glioma. The CDR3 region is CASSSGRVAFF. The CDR3 region has the DNA TGCGCCAGCAGCTCAGGTAGGGTAGCTTTCTTT.